This T cell receptor (beta chain) derives from a study of shared clonotypes between healthy human individuals. The CDR3 consists of 16 residues. Trimming pared 0 bases from V and 2 bases from J, leaving 10 bases between. Germline assignment: CDR1 SEHNR and CDR2 FQNEAQ (reference sequence). Generated by immunoSEQ multiplex PCR, the TCRdb table keeps only in-frame clones and is missing some. The sample has about 2.3 million clones, 85% to 95% seen once. The TCR sequence derives from a man younger than 35 in good health. Some clones in this sample may be carry-over from other donors' samples. The sequenced material came from naive CD4+ T cells from PBMCs. Noted subset: CD45RA+ positively selected. The chain couples TRBV7-9 to TRBJ1-4; D is undetermined. The DNA for the CDR3 is TGTGCCAGCAGCTTAGCGGTTGCGGGGACTAATGAAAAACTGTTTTTT. It is translated as CASSLAVAGTNEKLFF.